The 4 T cell receptor beta chains given below trace back to one sample, sequenced in a study of blood T cell repertoires in COVID-19. TCRdb keeps only in-frame clones here, not all; method: immunoSEQ multiplex PCR. The data contain approximately 260,000 clones, 86% of them singletons. Source material: peripheral blood. Receptors originate from a man between 18 and 35 years old with active or convalescent COVID-19.

The sample holds one count of this clone. The chain uses TRBV27 and TRBJ2-7; 10 nucleotides align to TRBD1. Germline CDR1 MNHEY, CDR2 SMNVEV (reference sequence). The junction had 4 bases not matched to a gene; V was cut back by 4 bases and J by 4 bases. The CDR3 consists of 14 residues. CDR3 nucleotides: TGTGCCAGCAGTTACGGGACAGGGGTTTACGAGCAGTACTTC. This codes for CASSYGTGVYEQYF.

The chain has TRBV11-3 and TRBJ2-2; 8 bases are shared with TRBD2. CDR1 is SGHNT and CDR2 is YENEEA in the germline V gene. The CDR3 has 15 residues. Losses at the gene ends were 1 base for V and 4 bases for J; bases not matched to a gene: 2. The CDR3, as DNA: TGTGCCAGCAGCTTAGTTGCGGGAGGCACCGGGGAGCTGTTTTTT. This encodes CASSLVAGGTGELFF.

The V call is TRBV19, the J call TRBJ1-2; maybe TRBD1 (5 bases). Germline CDR1 LNHDA, CDR2 SQIVND (reference sequence). The CDR3 spans 15 residues. The V end lost 3 bases, the J end lost 5 bases, and 16 bases lay between the germline ends. The CDR3 DNA sequence: TGTGCCAGTAGTATCCAAGAGACAGCTAGTTATGGCTACACCTTC. Translation gives CASSIQETASYGYTF.

The CDR3 spells CASSPGGGAEAFF. CDR3 nucleotides: TGTGCCAGCTCACCGGGTGGGGGCGCTGAAGCTTTCTTT. The genes are TRBV18 and TRBJ1-1; possibly TRBD1 for D (6 bases). CDR3 size: 13 residues. V was pared by 3 bases and J by 6 bases, with 11 bases between. Germline lookup yields CDR1 KGHSH and CDR2 LQKENI.